The TCR beta chain described here comes from a study of T-cell memory formation after mild COVID-19. Across the study: Largely, TCR clusters stayed within a single donor.

5'RACE, which relied on constant-segment primers, yielded TCR alpha and TCR beta cDNA libraries carrying sample barcodes and UMIs. TCRdb passed the 5' RACE reads through MiXCR, listing each CDR3 protein once. The data contain 470,000 or so distinct CDR3 sequences, 15% to 20% of them singletons. V lost 3 bases to trimming and J lost 4 bases, with 12 bases between them. This CDR3 region has 14 residues. This clonotype was detected only a few times. Its antigen is currently unknown. Study-wide points: There was no confirmation that second-wave clones peaking on day 37 were SARS-CoV-2 specific. Clones shrinking between day 15 and 85 showed a balanced CD4/CD8 split, and those that grew later tilted toward CD4+.

Sequences were obtained from PBMCs or a T cell subset sorted from them (not recorded which). This chain connects TRBV12-3 or TRBV12-4 to TRBJ2-5, with D maybe TRBD1 (5 bases). The sequence derives from an adult woman who had mild COVID-19 (a few samples of this study predate the infection). Cell type and time point are not known. The CDR3 nucleotides read TGTGCCAGCAGTTTTAAAGGGGTGCGAGAGACCCAGTACTTC. Amino acid sequence: CASSFKGVRETQYF.